The T cell receptor (beta chain) under discussion was sequenced for a study of T cells in Graves' hyperthyroidism and ophthalmopathy. J gave up 0 bases and V 5 bases, and 6 bases lay outside the gene matches. This CDR3 region has 15 residues. The germline CDR1 and CDR2 sequences are DFQATT and SNEGSKA (reference sequence). Patients having uncontrolled infection, another autoimmune disease, pregnancy or lactation were not included. Source material for PBMCs was less than 12 ml fresh peripheral blood. The study's findings and limits: Most thyroid clonotypes that were expanded above 0.001 also turned up in blood.

RNA transcripts gave rise to amplified TCR beta CDR3 regions. The HTBI set primed first-round TCR CDR3 RT-PCR. MiXCR was run by TCRdb on the multiplex PCR reads, yielding one entry per CDR3 protein. The sample has fewer than 110,000 distinct CDR3 sequences, 16% seen once. This clonotype was recorded at least ten times. No antigen is known for it. The TCR sequence derives from a woman between 50 and 59 years old with Graves' hyperthyroidism. V and J are TRBV20-1 and TRBJ2-5; 10 bases agree with TRBD2. Sequencing was performed on blood. In DNA form, the CDR3 reads TGCAGTGCTCCTCGACTAGCGGGCTACCAAGAGACCCAGTACTTC. This encodes CSAPRLAGYQETQYF.